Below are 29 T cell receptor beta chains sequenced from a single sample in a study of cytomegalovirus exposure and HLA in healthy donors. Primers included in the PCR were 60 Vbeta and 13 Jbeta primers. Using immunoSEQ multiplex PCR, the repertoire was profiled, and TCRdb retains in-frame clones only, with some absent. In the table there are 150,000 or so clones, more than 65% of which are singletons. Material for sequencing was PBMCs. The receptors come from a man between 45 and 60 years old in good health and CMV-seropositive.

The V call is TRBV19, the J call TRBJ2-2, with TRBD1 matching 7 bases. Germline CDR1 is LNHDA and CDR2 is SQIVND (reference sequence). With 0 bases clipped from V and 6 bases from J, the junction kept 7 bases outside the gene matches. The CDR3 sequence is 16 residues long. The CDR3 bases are TGTGCCAGTAGTATAGATCGAGGGGGCGCGGCCGGGGAGCTGTTTTTT. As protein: CASSIDRGGAAGELFF.

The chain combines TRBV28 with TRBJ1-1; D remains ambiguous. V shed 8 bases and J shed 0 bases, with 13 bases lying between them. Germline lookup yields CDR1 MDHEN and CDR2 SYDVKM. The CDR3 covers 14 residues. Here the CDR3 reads CASGVRQVNTEAFF. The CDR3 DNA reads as TGTGCCAGCGGTGTTAGGCAGGTGAACACTGAAGCTTTCTTT.

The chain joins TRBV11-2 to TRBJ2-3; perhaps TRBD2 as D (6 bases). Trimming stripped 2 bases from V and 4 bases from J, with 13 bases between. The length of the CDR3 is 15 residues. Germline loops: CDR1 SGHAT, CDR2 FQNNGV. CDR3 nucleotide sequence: TGTGCCAGCAGCTTAAATAGCGGCGGGGCAGATACGCAGTATTTT. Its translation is CASSLNSGGADTQYF.

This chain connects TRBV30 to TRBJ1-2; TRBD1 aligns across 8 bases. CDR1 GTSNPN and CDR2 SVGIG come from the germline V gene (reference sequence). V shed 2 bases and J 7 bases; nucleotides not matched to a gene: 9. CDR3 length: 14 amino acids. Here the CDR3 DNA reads TGTGCCTGGAGTAGGCAGGGGGCTTTCGGTGGCTACACCTTC. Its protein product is CAWSRQGAFGGYTF.

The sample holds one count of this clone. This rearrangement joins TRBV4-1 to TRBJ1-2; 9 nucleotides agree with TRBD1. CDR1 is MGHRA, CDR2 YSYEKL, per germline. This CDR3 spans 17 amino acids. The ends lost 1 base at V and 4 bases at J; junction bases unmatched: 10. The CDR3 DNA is TGCGCCAGCAGCCAAGGGACAGGGGAGGTTAGGATCTATGGCTACACCTTC. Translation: CASSQGTGEVRIYGYTF.

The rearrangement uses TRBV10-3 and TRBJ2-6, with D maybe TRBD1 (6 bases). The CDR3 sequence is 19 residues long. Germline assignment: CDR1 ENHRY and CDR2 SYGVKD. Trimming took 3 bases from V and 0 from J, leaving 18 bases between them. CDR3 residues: CAISDPGFGRGSGANVLTF. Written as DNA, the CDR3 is TGTGCCATCAGTGACCCCGGGTTCGGCAGGGGCTCTGGGGCCAACGTCCTGACTTTC.

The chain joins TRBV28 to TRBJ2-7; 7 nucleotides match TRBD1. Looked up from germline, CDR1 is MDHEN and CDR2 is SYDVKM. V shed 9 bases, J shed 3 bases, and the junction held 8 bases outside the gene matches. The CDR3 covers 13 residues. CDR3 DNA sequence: TGTGCCAGTGGGCCGGGGACAGACTACGAGCAGTACTTC. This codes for CASGPGTDYEQYF.

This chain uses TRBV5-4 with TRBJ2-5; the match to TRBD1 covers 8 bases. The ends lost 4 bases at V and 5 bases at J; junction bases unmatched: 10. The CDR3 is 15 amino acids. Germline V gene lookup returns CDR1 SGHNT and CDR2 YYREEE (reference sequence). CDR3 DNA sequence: TGTGCCAGCAGCCCGAGACAGGGGACGGGTGAGACCCAGTACTTC. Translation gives CASSPRQGTGETQYF.

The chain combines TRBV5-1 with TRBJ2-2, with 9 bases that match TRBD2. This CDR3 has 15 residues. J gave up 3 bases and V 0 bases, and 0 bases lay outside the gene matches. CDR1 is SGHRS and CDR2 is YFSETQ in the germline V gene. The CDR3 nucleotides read TGCGCCAGCAGCTTGGTAGCGGGGGACACCGGGGAGCTGTTTTTT. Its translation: CASSLVAGDTGELFF.

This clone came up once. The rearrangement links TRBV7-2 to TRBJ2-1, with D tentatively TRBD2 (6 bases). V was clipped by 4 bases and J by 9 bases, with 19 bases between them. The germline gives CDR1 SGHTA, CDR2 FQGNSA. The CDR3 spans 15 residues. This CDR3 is CASSSRGVSAGEQFF. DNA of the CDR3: TGTGCCAGCAGCTCCCGCGGGGTGTCGGCGGGTGAGCAGTTCTTC.

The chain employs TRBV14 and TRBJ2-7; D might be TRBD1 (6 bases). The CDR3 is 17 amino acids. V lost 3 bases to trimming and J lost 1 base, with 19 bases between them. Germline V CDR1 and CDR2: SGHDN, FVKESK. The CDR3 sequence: CASSQKWGPVFSYEQYF. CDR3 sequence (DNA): TGTGCCAGCAGCCAGAAGTGGGGGCCCGTTTTTTCCTACGAGCAGTACTTC. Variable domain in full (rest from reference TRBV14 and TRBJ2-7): EAGVTQFPSHSVIEKGQTVTLRCDPISGHDNLYWYRRVMGKEIKFLLHFVKESKQDESGMPNNRFLAERTGGTYSTLKVQPAELEDSGVYFCASSQKWGPVFSYEQYFGPGTRLTVT.

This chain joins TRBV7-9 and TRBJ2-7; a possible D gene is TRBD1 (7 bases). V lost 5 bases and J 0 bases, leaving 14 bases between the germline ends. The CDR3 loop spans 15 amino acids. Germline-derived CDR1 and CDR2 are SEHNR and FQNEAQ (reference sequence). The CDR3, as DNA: TGTGCCAGCAGCCTGGAGGGGGCCTCCTCCTACGAGCAGTACTTC. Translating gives CASSLEGASSYEQYF.

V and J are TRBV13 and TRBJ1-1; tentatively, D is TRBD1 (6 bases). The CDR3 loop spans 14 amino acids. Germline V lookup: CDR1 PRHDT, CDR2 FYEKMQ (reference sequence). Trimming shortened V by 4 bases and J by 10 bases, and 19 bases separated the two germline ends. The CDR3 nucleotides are TGTGCCAGCAGCTCCTGGGGGGGGGCGCAGCGAGCTTTCTTT. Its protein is CASSSWGGAQRAFF.

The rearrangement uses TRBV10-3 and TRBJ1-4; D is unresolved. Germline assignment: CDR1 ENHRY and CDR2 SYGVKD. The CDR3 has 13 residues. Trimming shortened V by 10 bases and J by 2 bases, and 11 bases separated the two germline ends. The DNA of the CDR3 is TGTGCCACCTGTGGCTCGACTAATGAAAAACTGTTTTTT. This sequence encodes CATCGSTNEKLFF.

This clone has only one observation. The CDR3 DNA follows: TGTGCCAGCAGCTTAACCGGGGAGGGCTACACCTTC. Protein: CASSLTGEGYTF. This chain links TRBV7-9 with TRBJ1-2; no definite D call. Trimming cost V 2 bases and J 8 bases, with 9 bases left between them. The CDR3 is 12 amino acids. CDR1 is SEHNR and CDR2 is FQNEAQ in the germline V gene (reference sequence).

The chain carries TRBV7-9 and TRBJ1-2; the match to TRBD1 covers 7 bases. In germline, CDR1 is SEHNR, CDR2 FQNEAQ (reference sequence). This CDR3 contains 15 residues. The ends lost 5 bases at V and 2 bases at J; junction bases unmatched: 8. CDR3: CASSLWDRLNYGYTF. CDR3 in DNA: TGTGCCAGCAGCCTGTGGGACAGACTCAACTATGGCTACACCTTC.

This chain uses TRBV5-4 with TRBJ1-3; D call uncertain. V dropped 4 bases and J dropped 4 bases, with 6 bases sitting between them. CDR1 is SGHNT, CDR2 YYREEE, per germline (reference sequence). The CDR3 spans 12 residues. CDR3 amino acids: CASSRAGNTIYF. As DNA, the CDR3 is TGTGCCAGCAGCCGTGCGGGAAACACCATATATTTT. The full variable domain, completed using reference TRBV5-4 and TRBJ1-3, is ETGVTQSPTHLIKTRGQQVTLRCSSQSGHNTVSWYQQALGQGPQFIFQYYREEENGRGNFPPRFSGLQFPNYSSELNVNALELDDSALYLCASSRAGNTIYFGEGSWLTVV.

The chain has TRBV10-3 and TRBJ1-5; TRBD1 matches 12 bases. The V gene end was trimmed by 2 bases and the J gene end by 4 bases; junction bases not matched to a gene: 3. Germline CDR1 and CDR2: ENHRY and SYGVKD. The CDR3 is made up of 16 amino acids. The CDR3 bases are TGTGCCATCAGTGAGCCGGGACAGGGGGCGAATCAGCCCCAGCATTTT. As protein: CAISEPGQGANQPQHF.

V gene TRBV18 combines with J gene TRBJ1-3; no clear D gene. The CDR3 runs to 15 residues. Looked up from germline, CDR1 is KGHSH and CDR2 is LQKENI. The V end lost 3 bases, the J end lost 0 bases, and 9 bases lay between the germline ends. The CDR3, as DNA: TGTGCCAGCTCACCCGACGGGAGCTCTGGAAACACCATATATTTT. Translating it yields CASSPDGSSGNTIYF.

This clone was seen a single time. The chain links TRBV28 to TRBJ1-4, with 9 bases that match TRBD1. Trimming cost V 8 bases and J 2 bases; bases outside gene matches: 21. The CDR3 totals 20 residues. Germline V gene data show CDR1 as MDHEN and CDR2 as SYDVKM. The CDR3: CASHRVNRDRVVRTNEKLFF. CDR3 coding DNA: TGTGCCAGCCACAGAGTCAACCGGGACAGGGTAGTGCGCACTAATGAAAAACTGTTTTTT.

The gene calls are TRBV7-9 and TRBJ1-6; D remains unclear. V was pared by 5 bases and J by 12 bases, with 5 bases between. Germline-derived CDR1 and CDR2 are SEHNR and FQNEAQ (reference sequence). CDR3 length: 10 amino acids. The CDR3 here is CASSPGPLHF. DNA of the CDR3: TGTGCCAGCAGCCCGGGACCCCTCCACTTT.

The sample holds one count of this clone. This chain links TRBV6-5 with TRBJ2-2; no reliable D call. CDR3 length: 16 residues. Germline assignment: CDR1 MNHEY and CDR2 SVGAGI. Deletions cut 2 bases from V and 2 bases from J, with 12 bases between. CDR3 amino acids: CASSYLPGLNTGELFF. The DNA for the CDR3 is TGTGCCAGCAGTTACCTTCCAGGCCTTAACACCGGGGAGCTGTTTTTT.

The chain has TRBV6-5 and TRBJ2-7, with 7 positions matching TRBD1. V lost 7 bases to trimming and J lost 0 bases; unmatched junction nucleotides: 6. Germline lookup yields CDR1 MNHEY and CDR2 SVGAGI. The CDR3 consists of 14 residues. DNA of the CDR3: TGTGCCAGCACCCCTCGACAGGGCTCCTACGAGCAGTACTTC. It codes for CASTPRQGSYEQYF.

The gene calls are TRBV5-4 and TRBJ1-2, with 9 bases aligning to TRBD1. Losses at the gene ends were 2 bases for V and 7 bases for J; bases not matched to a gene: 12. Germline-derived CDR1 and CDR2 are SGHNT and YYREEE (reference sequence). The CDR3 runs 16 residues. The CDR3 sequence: CASSLAHPGQGGGYTF. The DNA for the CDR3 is TGTGCCAGCAGCTTAGCCCACCCGGGACAGGGTGGTGGCTACACCTTC.

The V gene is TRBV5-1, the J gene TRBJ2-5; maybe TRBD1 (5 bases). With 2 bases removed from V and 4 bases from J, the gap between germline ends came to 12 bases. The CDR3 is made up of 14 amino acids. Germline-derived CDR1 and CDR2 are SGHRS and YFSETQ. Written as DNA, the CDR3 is TGCGCCAGCAGCTTCCAAGGGGCCGGAGAGACCCAGTACTTC. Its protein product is CASSFQGAGETQYF.

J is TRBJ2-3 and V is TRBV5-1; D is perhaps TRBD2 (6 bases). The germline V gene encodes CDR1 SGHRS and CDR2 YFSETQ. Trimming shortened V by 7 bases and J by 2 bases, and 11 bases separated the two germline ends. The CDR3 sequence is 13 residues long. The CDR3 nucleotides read TGCGCCAGCGGGCGGGGAGACACAGATACGCAGTATTTT. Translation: CASGRGDTDTQYF.

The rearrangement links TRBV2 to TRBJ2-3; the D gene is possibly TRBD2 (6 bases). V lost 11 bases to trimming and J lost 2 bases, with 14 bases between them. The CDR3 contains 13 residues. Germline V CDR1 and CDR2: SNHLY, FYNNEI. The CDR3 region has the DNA TGTGCCTGCACCGGGGGAAACACAGATACGCAGTATTTT. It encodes CACTGGNTDTQYF.

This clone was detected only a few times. This chain's CDR3 is CSVEAGGGNTEAFF. Written as DNA, the CDR3 is TGCAGCGTTGAGGCAGGGGGCGGAAACACTGAAGCTTTCTTT. The J gene is TRBJ1-1, the V gene TRBV29-1, with 8 bases lining up with TRBD1. Germline CDR1 and CDR2: SQVTM and ANQGSEA. The V gene end was trimmed by 3 bases and the J gene end by 2 bases; junction bases not matched to a gene: 5. The CDR3 totals 14 residues.

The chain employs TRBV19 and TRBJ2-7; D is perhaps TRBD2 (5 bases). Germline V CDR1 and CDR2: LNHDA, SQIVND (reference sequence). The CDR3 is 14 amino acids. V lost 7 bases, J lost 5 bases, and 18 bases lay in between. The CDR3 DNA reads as TGTGCCAGTACGTCGGACGGCCGGCGGGACGAGCAGTACTTC. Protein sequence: CASTSDGRRDEQYF. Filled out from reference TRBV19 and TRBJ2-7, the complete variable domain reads DGGITQSPKYLFRKEGQNVTLSCEQNLNHDAMYWYRQDPGQGLRLIYYSQIVNDFQKGDIAEGYSVSREKKESFPLTVTSAQKNPTAFYLCASTSDGRRDEQYFGPGTRLTVT.